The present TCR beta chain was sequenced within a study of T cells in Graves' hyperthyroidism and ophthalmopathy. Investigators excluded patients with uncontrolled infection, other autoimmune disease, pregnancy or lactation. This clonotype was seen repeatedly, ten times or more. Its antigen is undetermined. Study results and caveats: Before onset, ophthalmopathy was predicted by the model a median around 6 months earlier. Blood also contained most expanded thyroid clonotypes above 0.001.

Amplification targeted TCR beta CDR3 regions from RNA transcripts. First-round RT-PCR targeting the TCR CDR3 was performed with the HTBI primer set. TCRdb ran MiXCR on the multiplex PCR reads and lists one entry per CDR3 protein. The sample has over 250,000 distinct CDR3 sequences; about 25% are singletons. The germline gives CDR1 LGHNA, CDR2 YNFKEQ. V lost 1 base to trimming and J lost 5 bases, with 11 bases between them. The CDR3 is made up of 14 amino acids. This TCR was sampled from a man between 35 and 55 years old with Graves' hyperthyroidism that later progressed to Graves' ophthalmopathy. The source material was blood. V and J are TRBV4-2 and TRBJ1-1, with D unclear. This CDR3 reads CASSQVFRNTEAFF. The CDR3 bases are TGTGCCAGCAGCCAAGTTTTCCGGAATACTGAAGCTTTCTTT.